This entry lists 20 T cell receptor beta chains sequenced from one sample in a study of T cells in Graves' hyperthyroidism and ophthalmopathy. Template material for amplifying TCR beta CDR3 regions consisted of RNA transcripts. Researchers ran a first-round RT-PCR on the TCR CDR3 using the HTBI primer set. Via MiXCR, TCRdb re-called the multiplex PCR reads, giving one row per CDR3 protein. The sample includes approximately 710,000 distinct CDR3 sequences, roughly 17% of them seen just once. The sample was blood. The source is a man in his fifties or sixties with Graves' hyperthyroidism.

This clonotype turned up a few times. The chain employs TRBV19 and TRBJ1-4; the match to TRBD1 covers 7 bases. V trimming: 6 bases; J trimming: 0 bases; junction bases outside the gene matches: 10. From germline, CDR1 is LNHDA and CDR2 SQIVND (reference sequence). The CDR3 spans 17 residues. In DNA, the CDR3 is TGTGCCAGTAGGCAATACAGGGGTTCTGCAACTAATGAAAAACTGTTTTTT. Its protein is CASRQYRGSATNEKLFF.

There are many counts of this clonotype. The rearrangement links TRBV20-1 to TRBJ1-1; the D gene is possibly TRBD1 (5 bases). The V end was cut by 5 bases, the J end by 4 bases, with 14 bases between. CDR1 and CDR2 from the germline V gene are DFQATT and SNEGSKA (reference sequence). The CDR3 totals 13 residues. This CDR3 reads CSAPDKVGTEAFF. CDR3 nucleotides: TGCAGTGCTCCGGACAAGGTGGGCACTGAAGCTTTCTTT.

The gene calls are TRBV6-2 or TRBV6-3 and TRBJ1-5, with a weak D call TRBD1 (5 bases). V was shortened by 3 bases and J by 4 bases, with 13 bases between the two germline ends. The CDR3 consists of 15 residues. In germline, CDR1 is MNHEY, CDR2 SVGEGT. This chain's CDR3 is CASSYQGRANQPQHF. CDR3 in DNA: TGTGCCAGCAGTTATCAGGGTAGGGCAAATCAGCCCCAGCATTTT.

This chain connects TRBV29-1 to TRBJ2-5, with D hard to call. CDR3 length: 13 residues. The germline CDR1 and CDR2 sequences are SQVTM and ANQGSEA. V lost 2 bases and J 1 base, leaving 8 bases between the germline ends. This chain's CDR3 is CSVEKGFQETQYF. CDR3 bases: TGCAGCGTTGAAAAAGGATTCCAAGAGACCCAGTACTTC. The full variable domain, its missing parts supplied by reference TRBV29-1 and TRBJ2-5, is SAVISQKPSRDICQRGTSLTIQCQVDSQVTMMFWYRQQPGQSLTLIATANQGSEATYESGFVIDKFPISRPNLTFSTLTVSNMSPEDSSIYLCSVEKGFQETQYFGPGTRLLVL.

This clonotype was observed a few times. The chain combines TRBV6-1 with TRBJ2-1; possibly TRBD2 for D (5 bases). CDR3 length: 15 residues. V dropped 6 bases and J dropped 5 bases, with 17 bases sitting between them. Looked up from germline, CDR1 is MNHNS and CDR2 is SASEGT. The CDR3 loop is CASRTPDAGDNEQFF. DNA for the CDR3: TGTGCCAGCAGGACCCCGGACGCCGGGGACAATGAGCAGTTCTTC.

This clonotype has a handful of counts. The chain has TRBV19 and TRBJ2-1; the D gene could be TRBD1 or TRBD2 (5 bases each). Germline loops: CDR1 LNHDA, CDR2 SQIVND (reference sequence). This CDR3 contains 14 residues. Trimming removed 4 bases at V and 9 bases at J, with 16 bases between. This CDR3 is CASSNWGPLGEQFF. The CDR3 nucleotides are TGTGCCAGTAGTAACTGGGGACCCTTGGGTGAGCAGTTCTTC.

In its sample, this clonotype was seen many times. One junction end disagrees with the germline gene, perhaps due to a read error. The CDR3 protein is CASTLHSRETGSYNEQFF. The DNA of the CDR3 is TGTGCCAGCACTTTACATTCTCGGGAGACGGGGTCCTACAATGAGCAGTTCTTC. The chain couples TRBV28 to TRBJ2-1; TRBD2 might be the D (6 bases). CDR3 length: 18 residues. Germline values: CDR1 MDHEN, CDR2 SYDVKM.

This clonotype was detected many times. The rearrangement links TRBV20-1 to TRBJ1-2; possibly TRBD1 for D (6 bases). Germline CDR1 reads DFQATT; CDR2 reads SNEGSKA (reference sequence). The CDR3 is 12 residues long. The V gene lost 6 bases and the J gene lost 6 bases, with 14 bases spanning the gap. CDR3 sequence: CSAPTGIHGYTF. DNA of the CDR3: TGCAGTGCCCCAACAGGGATCCATGGCTACACCTTC.

This clonotype was found a few times. This chain connects TRBV27 to TRBJ2-7; possibly TRBD2 for D (9 bases). The germline V gene encodes CDR1 MNHEY and CDR2 SMNVEV (reference sequence). V shed 6 bases and J shed 6 bases, with 30 bases lying between them. This CDR3 comprises 18 residues. The CDR3 DNA sequence: TGTGCCAGCAGCCCCGCCCGACAGGGGAAGCGGGGGGCAGGCGAGCAGTACTTC. Protein sequence: CASSPARQGKRGAGEQYF.

Turning to this clonotype: Possible read error: a much larger clone is one base away. The rearrangement links TRBV28 to TRBJ2-5; D perhaps matches TRBD2 (6 bases). The CDR3 consists of 15 residues. Trimming cost V 4 bases and J 5 bases, with 17 bases left between them. CDR1 is MDHEN and CDR2 is SYDVKM in the germline V gene. DNA of the CDR3: TGTGCCAGCAGTTCCGGGGGACTGTCCTTGGAGACCCAGTACTTC. This translates into CASSSGGLSLETQYF.

The table lists this clonotype with a few counts. The chain couples TRBV29-1 to TRBJ2-3, with 14 bases fitting TRBD2. V was clipped by 6 bases and J by 5 bases; unmatched bases: 7. The CDR3 has 15 residues. Germline values: CDR1 SQVTM, CDR2 ANQGSEA. The CDR3: CSVGLAGGKGDTQYF. CDR3 nucleotide sequence: TGCAGCGTCGGACTAGCGGGAGGTAAAGGAGATACGCAGTATTTT.

This clonotype turned up a few times. The CDR3 region is CSARDLLPGQGARNGYTF. The CDR3 nucleotides read TGCAGTGCTAGAGATCTGTTACCGGGACAGGGGGCAAGAAATGGCTACACCTTC. The J gene is TRBJ1-2, the V gene TRBV20-1; 12 bases map to TRBD1. This CDR3 has 18 amino acids. Germline CDR1 reads DFQATT; CDR2 reads SNEGSKA (reference sequence). V lost 0 bases to trimming and J lost 6 bases; unmatched junction nucleotides: 14.

The table lists this clonotype with a few counts. V and J are TRBV9 and TRBJ2-1, with 7 bases matching TRBD2. Germline V gene data show CDR1 as SGDLS and CDR2 as YYNGEE. CDR3 size: 19 residues. J was trimmed by 1 base and V by 0 bases; bases with no gene match: 13. CDR3 region: CASSVDGGGPLGSYNEQFF. In DNA form, the CDR3 reads TGTGCCAGCAGCGTAGACGGGGGAGGGCCTCTGGGGTCCTACAATGAGCAGTTCTTC.

This clonotype was seen only a few times. V gene TRBV28 combines with J gene TRBJ2-2; TRBD2 aligns across 10 bases. The CDR3 has 16 residues. Trimming at V came to 8 bases and at J to 3 bases, leaving 9 bases not matched to a gene. Looked up from germline, CDR1 is MDHEN and CDR2 is SYDVKM. The CDR3 nucleotides are TGTGCCAGCGAAGCTAGCGGGAGTATGGACACCGGGGAGCTGTTTTTT. Its translation is CASEASGSMDTGELFF.

In this sample, this clonotype turned up once. A much larger clone is a single base away; this may be a read error. This sequence joins TRBV9 and TRBJ2-3; perhaps TRBD2 as D (6 bases). The CDR3 runs 15 residues. Germline V CDR1 and CDR2: SGDLS, YYNGEE. Trimming shortened V by 3 bases and J by 0 bases, and 11 bases separated the two germline ends. The CDR3 spells CASSGSGSSTDTQYF. DNA of the CDR3: TGTGCCAGCAGCGGTAGCGGATCTAGCACAGATACGCAGTATTTT. The complete variable domain, with remaining parts taken from reference TRBV9 and TRBJ2-3, reads DSGVTQTPKHLITATGQRVTLRCSPRSGDLSVYWYQQSLDQGLQFLIQYYNGEERAKGNILERFSAQQFPDLHSELNLSSLELGDSALYFCASSGSGSSTDTQYFGPGTRLTVL.

This clonotype was counted many times. The chain couples TRBV11-2 to TRBJ1-2; no definite D call. V dropped 4 bases and J dropped 8 bases, with 14 bases sitting between them. The germline CDR1 and CDR2 sequences are SGHAT and FQNNGV. CDR3 length equals 13 residues. The CDR3 nucleotides are TGTGCCAGCAGCTCTTGGGGATTGAAAGGCTACACCTTC. Translated: CASSSWGLKGYTF.

This clonotype was counted ten times or more. The V and J genes are TRBV5-1 and TRBJ2-5, with TRBD1 as a possible D gene (6 bases). V was shortened by 2 bases and J by 0 bases, with 11 bases between the two germline ends. Germline CDR1 and CDR2: SGHRS and YFSETQ. This CDR3 contains 15 residues. This chain's CDR3 is CASSLTGQYQETQYF. In DNA form, the CDR3 reads TGCGCCAGCAGCTTAACAGGACAGTACCAAGAGACCCAGTACTTC.

This clonotype has a count of ten or more. The chain links TRBV7-9 to TRBJ2-1; 9 bases map to TRBD1. V dropped 1 base and J dropped 0; count of bases not matched to a gene: 10. The length of the CDR3 is 19 residues. The germline gives CDR1 SEHNR, CDR2 FQNEAQ (reference sequence). The DNA for the CDR3 is TGTGCCAGCAGCTTAGTAGGGACAGGGAGGGGCAGCTCCTACAATGAGCAGTTCTTC. Protein product: CASSLVGTGRGSSYNEQFF.

This clonotype was detected ten times or more. This chain uses TRBV6-2 or TRBV6-3 with TRBJ2-7; 7 bases line up with TRBD2. This CDR3 spans 15 amino acids. With 0 bases clipped from V and 2 bases from J, the junction kept 4 bases outside the gene matches. The V gene's germline CDR1 is MNHEY and CDR2 SVGEGT. This chain's CDR3 is CASSYSDGLAYEQYF. The CDR3 DNA is TGTGCCAGCAGTTACTCCGACGGACTAGCCTACGAGCAGTACTTC.

Many counts were recorded for this clonotype. The rearrangement links TRBV29-1 to TRBJ2-1, with 7 bases identical to TRBD2. Looked up from germline, CDR1 is SQVTM and CDR2 is ANQGSEA. This CDR3 has 13 amino acids. V lost 4 bases, J lost 5 bases, and 5 bases stayed unmatched. The CDR3 DNA is TGCAGCGTTGCGGGGGGTGCCCACAATGAGCAGTTCTTC. Translated: CSVAGGAHNEQFF.